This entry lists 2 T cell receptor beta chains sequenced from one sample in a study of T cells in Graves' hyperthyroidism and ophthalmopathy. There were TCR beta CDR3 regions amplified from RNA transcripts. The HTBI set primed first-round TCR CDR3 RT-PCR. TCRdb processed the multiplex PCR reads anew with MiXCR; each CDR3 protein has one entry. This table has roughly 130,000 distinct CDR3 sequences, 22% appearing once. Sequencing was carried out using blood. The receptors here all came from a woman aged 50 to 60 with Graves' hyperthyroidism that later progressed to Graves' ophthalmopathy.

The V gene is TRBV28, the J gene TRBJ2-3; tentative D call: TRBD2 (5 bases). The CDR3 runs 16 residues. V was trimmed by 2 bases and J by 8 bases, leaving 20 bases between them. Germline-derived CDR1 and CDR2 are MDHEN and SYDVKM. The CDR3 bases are TGTGCCAGCAGTTTAGTGGCGGGTAATCTGCCAGGTACGCAGTATTTT. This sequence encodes CASSLVAGNLPGTQYF.

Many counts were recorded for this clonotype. CDR3 nucleotide sequence: TGTGCCAGCAGCCAAGATTTTGACGGTCGGGCTTTCTTT. This encodes CASSQDFDGRAFF. The rearrangement links TRBV3-1 to TRBJ1-1, with D uncertain. CDR3 length: 13 residues. The germline V and J ends were trimmed by 0 bases and 11 bases, with 13 bases remaining between them. The germline V gene encodes CDR1 LGHDT and CDR2 YNNKEL (reference sequence).